This T cell receptor beta chain came from a study of shared clonotypes between healthy human individuals. The CDR3 totals 13 residues. Germline-derived CDR1 and CDR2 are SGHNT and YYREEE (reference sequence). V was shortened by 4 bases and J by 5 bases, with 10 bases between the two germline ends. Assay used: immunoSEQ multiplex PCR; TCRdb lists only in-frame clones, some missing. The sample has over a million clones, approximately 68% seen once. Within Nashville, Tennessee resided all donors, each a Caucasian adult. Naive CD4+ cells were CD45RA-selected; the remaining cells were memory. Source material: memory CD4+ T cells sorted from blood. Subset meaning: CD45RA-negative fraction. The chain links TRBV5-4 to TRBJ1-5; D might be TRBD1 (6 bases). The TCR comes from a man between 18 and 29 years old in good health. The CDR3 DNA reads as TGTGCCAGCAGCCCGGAGGGGGATCAGCCCCAGCATTTT. Translation gives CASSPEGDQPQHF. Complete variable domain (other parts from reference TRBV5-4 and TRBJ1-5): ETGVTQSPTHLIKTRGQQVTLRCSSQSGHNTVSWYQQALGQGPQFIFQYYREEENGRGNFPPRFSGLQFPNYSSELNVNALELDDSALYLCASSPEGDQPQHFGDGTRLSIL.